Below are 2 T cell receptor beta chains sequenced from a single sample in a study of cytomegalovirus exposure and HLA in healthy donors (dated by TCRdb to 2015 to 2018). The receptor library was made with the immunoSEQ multiplex PCR assay. A mixture of 60 forward primers for TCR Vbeta segments and 13 reverse primers for TCR Jbeta segments was used in the multiplex PCR. The clones in this table, taken by TCRdb from immuneACCESS, are in-frame only. Not every clone is retained; where verified, under half of the shortfall comes from an unresolved V gene, and the cause of the rest is unknown. The sample includes approximately 130,000 clones, with around 73% observed a single time. Of the sample, around 1.2% is held by the ten largest clones. Sequenced: PBMCs. The receptors come from a man in his forties or fifties in good health and CMV-seronegative.

This rearrangement joins TRBV18 to TRBJ2-5, with 8 nucleotides matching TRBD1. This CDR3 region has 16 residues. Germline lookup yields CDR1 KGHSH and CDR2 LQKENI. Trimming cost V 1 base and J 5 bases; bases outside gene matches: 9. The CDR3 is CASSPLAGGLLETQYF. CDR3 nucleotides: TGTGCCAGCTCACCACTTGCAGGGGGCTTATTGGAGACCCAGTACTTC.

This rearrangement joins TRBV6-5 to TRBJ1-5; 9 bases match TRBD1. The V gene's germline CDR1 is MNHEY and CDR2 SVGAGI. This CDR3 is 15 amino acids long. V gave up 4 bases and J gave up 4 bases; unmatched junction bases: 5. The CDR3 DNA is TGTGCCAGCAGTTTCGGGACAGGGATAAATCAGCCCCAGCATTTT. Its protein is CASSFGTGINQPQHF.